Sequencing of this TCR beta chain was carried out in a study of blood T cell repertoires in COVID-19. Background on the study: PBMCs, B-cell-depleted T cells, or T cells were the source of the cDNA or gDNA that made up the material.

Assay used: immunoSEQ multiplex PCR; TCRdb lists only in-frame clones, some missing. The sample carries about 130,000 clones, 75% to 90% recorded once. Adults between about 18 and 89 years of age took part from about two dozen US areas. The origin of this receptor is a woman in her forties or fifties who had recovered from COVID-19. Sample: PBMCs or T cells enriched from blood (not recorded which).

Written as DNA, the CDR3 is TGTGCCATCAGTGGATTGGGACTAGCGGGGAGTTCTGGCACAGATACGCAGTATTTT. Translating gives CAISGLGLAGSSGTDTQYF. The rearrangement joins TRBV10-3 to TRBJ2-3; 13 bases are a match to TRBD2. With V trimmed by 4 bases and J by 1 base, 11 bases remained unmatched. Germline values: CDR1 ENHRY, CDR2 SYGVKD. The CDR3 is 19 residues long.